What follows describes a single T cell receptor (beta chain). V lost 6 bases and J 2 bases, leaving 20 bases between the germline ends. Germline V gives CDR1 MNHEY, CDR2 SMNVEV (reference sequence). The CDR3 has 16 residues. These data come from a study of shared clonotypes between healthy human individuals. The data were produced by immunoSEQ multiplex PCR, yet TCRdb's version contains in-frame clones alone and is incomplete. The table records fewer than 400,000 clones, less than 85% of them present only once. This TCR came from a man aged 30 to 45 in good health. Sequences were obtained from memory CD4+ T cells sorted from blood. The subset is: CD45RA-negative fraction. This rearrangement joins TRBV27 to TRBJ2-7; D is possibly TRBD2 (6 bases). The CDR3 loop reads CASSPTRRDLTYEQYF. The CDR3 coding sequence is TGTGCCAGCAGCCCCACGAGGCGGGATCTCACCTACGAGCAGTACTTC.